This T cell receptor (beta chain) was identified during a study of T cell repertoires in cytomegalovirus infection. Study-level findings and limits: Cumulative frequency of public TCR beta families picked out carriers of CMV plus the relevant HLA. In two of eight donors, the top clonotype was HLA-C-restricted CMV-specific.

This clonotype showed up just a few times. Its antigen is undetermined. Each CDR3 protein is one row after TCRdb ran MiXCR on the reads. The profile shows roughly 860,000 distinct CDR3 sequences, less than 35% of them singletons. The CDR3 length is 14 residues. V lost 10 bases and J lost 1; bases outside the gene matches: 9. The germline V gene has CDR1 LNHDA and CDR2 SQIVND (reference sequence). Material: cultured CD8+ T cells from PBMCs, obtained from culture after CMV antigen stimulation. V gene TRBV19 combines with J gene TRBJ1-1; 7 bases are shared with TRBD1. The sequence was collected from a human donor in good health (CMV status not recorded). Some clones in this sample may be carry-over from other donors' samples. The CDR3 sequence is CATSYRGGNTEAFF. In DNA, the CDR3 is TGTGCCACCTCTTACAGGGGAGGGAACACTGAAGCTTTCTTT.